This TCR beta chain appears in the sequencing data of a study of blood T cells in healthy people across ages. Study-wide findings and caveats: Getting older went along with TCR beta diversity per million T cells dropping roughly linearly.

Comments on this clonotype: Its antigen remains unidentified.

A sample-barcoded 5' primer and a J-beta primer mix were used in a second PCR of roughly 6 to 11 cycles. Using its own MiXCR run on the 5' RACE reads, TCRdb lists one record per CDR3 protein. The sample records approximately 1.5 million distinct CDR3 sequences, under 55% being singletons. What was sequenced was blood. This TCR was recovered from a young woman in good health.

The CDR3, as DNA: TGTGCCAGCAGCCCTATGGTCCGACTAGCGGGGCTCTACAATGAGCAGTTCTTC. It encodes CASSPMVRLAGLYNEQFF. This chain links TRBV7-9 with TRBJ2-1; 11 bases agree with TRBD2. Germline V gene sequence: CDR1 SEHNR, CDR2 FQNEAQ (reference sequence). J lost 3 bases, V lost 5 bases, and 12 bases had no gene match. The CDR3 is 18 amino acids. The full variable domain, with the rest looked up from reference TRBV7-9 and TRBJ2-1, is DTGVSQNPRHKITKRGQNVTFRCDPISEHNRLYWYRQTLGQGPEFLTYFQNEAQLEKSRLLSDRFSAERPKGSFSTLEIQRTEQGDSAMYLCASSPMVRLAGLYNEQFFGPGTRLTVL.